This T cell receptor beta chain was obtained from a study of a mutant IDH1 vaccine in newly diagnosed glioma. Study background: Patients previously underwent radiotherapy, temozolomide, or both, and most underwent both.

Generated by immunoSEQ multiplex PCR, the TCRdb table keeps only in-frame clones and is missing some. The sample holds around 26,000 clones, about four fifths seen once. Time point: week 23, last vaccination. All doses held 300 ug of mutant IDH1 20-mer peptide, with topical imiquimod. New WHO grade 3 or 4 IDH1-mutant, ATRX-lost astrocytomas were present in all donors. About this clone: What it binds is not known.

Trimming left V 2 bases short and J 3 bases short, with 7 bases between. The CDR3 is 13 residues long. The germline CDR1 and CDR2 sequences are MNHEY and SVGAGI. The rearrangement joins TRBV6-5 to TRBJ1-2; D call uncertain. The source was PBMCs, collected from a glioma patient whose treatment included an IDH1 peptide vaccine. The source of this sequence is a woman aged 25 to 45 with glioma. The CDR3 coding sequence is TGTGCCAGCAGTTACGGTGGGGACTATGGCTACACCTTC. It specifies CASSYGGDYGYTF.